The T cell receptor beta chain described here comes from a study of T cells in localized non-small cell lung cancer. Generated by immunoSEQ multiplex PCR, the TCRdb table keeps only in-frame clones and is missing some. Among under 9,000 clones listed, about 87% were seen once. This CDR3 is built from 14 residues. CDR1 is SGHDT, CDR2 YYEEEE, per germline. The V and J ends lost 1 base and 4 bases respectively, with 11 bases between them. The receptor was derived from an older male donor with stage III lung adenocarcinoma. The rearrangement links TRBV5-6 to TRBJ1-2, with D possibly matching TRBD1 (5 bases). The sample was peripheral blood, taken before any cancer treatment. CDR3 sequence (DNA): TGTGCCAGCAGCTTGTGGGAGGGGACCTATGGCTACACCTTC. This translates into CASSLWEGTYGYTF. Variable domain in full (rest from reference TRBV5-6 and TRBJ1-2): DAGVTQSPTHLIKTRGQQVTLRCSPKSGHDTVSWYQQALGQGPQFIFQYYEEEERQRGNFPDRFSGHQFPNYSSELNVNALLLGDSALYLCASSLWEGTYGYTFGSGTRLTVV.